This note documents a single TCR beta chain sequence. cDNA came from around 0.5 to 1 ug RNA primed by random hexamers. TCRdb independently ran MiXCR on the immunoSEQ multiplex PCR reads; one entry per CDR3 protein. The sample holds fewer than 350,000 distinct CDR3 sequences, about 82% seen once. The data stem from a study of CD8 T cells in Susac syndrome. This CDR3 comprises 15 residues. Germline loops: CDR1 SNHLY, CDR2 FYNNEI. After removal of 3 bases from V and 11 bases from J, the junction contained 12 bases not matched to a gene. Input material: CD8+ T cells from PBMCs. This rearrangement joins TRBV2 to TRBJ1-5, with TRBD1 identical over 8 bases. The receptor was isolated from a human donor with multiple sclerosis. The CDR3 is CASSEFLGQALSQHF. CDR3 DNA: TGTGCCAGCAGTGAGTTTCTGGGACAGGCATTGTCCCAGCATTTT.